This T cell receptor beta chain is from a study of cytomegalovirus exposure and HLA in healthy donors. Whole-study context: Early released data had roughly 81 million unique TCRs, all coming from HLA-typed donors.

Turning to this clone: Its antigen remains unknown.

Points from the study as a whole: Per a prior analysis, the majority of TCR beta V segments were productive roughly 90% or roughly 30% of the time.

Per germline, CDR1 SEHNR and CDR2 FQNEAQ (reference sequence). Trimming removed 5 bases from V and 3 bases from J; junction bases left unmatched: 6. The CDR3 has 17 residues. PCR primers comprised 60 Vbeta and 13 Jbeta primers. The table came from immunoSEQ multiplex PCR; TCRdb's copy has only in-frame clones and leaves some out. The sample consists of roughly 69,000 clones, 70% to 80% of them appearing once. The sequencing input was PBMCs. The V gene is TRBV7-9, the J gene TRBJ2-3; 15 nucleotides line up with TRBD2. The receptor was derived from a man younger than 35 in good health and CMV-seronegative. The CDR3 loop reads CASSIGLAGGPTDTQYF. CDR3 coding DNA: TGTGCCAGCAGCATCGGACTAGCGGGGGGGCCTACAGATACGCAGTATTTT.